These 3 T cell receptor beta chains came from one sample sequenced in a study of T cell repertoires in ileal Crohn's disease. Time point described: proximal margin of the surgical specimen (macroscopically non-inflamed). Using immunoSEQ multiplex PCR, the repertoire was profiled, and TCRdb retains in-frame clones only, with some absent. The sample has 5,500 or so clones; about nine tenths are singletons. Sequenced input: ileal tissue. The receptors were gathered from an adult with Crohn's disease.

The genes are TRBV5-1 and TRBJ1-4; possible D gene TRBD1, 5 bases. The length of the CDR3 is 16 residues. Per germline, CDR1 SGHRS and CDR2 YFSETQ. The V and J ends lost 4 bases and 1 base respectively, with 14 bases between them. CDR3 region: CASSPRPGGTNEKLFF. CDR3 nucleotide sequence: TGCGCCAGCAGCCCGAGACCGGGGGGAACTAATGAAAAACTGTTTTTT. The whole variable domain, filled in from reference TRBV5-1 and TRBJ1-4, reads KAGVTQTPRYLIKTRGQQVTLSCSPISGHRSVSWYQQTPGQGLQFLFEYFSETQRNKGNFPGRFSGRQFSNSRSEMNVSTLELGDSALYLCASSPRPGGTNEKLFFGSGTQLSVL.

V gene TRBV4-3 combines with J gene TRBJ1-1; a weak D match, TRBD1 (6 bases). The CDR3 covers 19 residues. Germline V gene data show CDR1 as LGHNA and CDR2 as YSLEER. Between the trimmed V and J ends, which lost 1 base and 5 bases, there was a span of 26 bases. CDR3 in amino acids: CASSQVLGAGDFRGTEAFF. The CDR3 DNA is TGCGCCAGCAGCCAAGTTCTCGGGGCAGGGGACTTCCGGGGAACTGAAGCTTTCTTT.

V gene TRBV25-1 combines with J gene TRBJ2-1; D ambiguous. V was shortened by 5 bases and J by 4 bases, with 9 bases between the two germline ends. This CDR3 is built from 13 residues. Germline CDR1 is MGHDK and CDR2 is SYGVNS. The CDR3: CASSKGGYNEQFF. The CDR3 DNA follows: TGTGCCAGCAGTAAGGGTGGTTACAATGAGCAGTTCTTC.